The TCR beta chain described here comes from a study of regulatory T cells in long-lasting Graves disease. Stated time point: newly diagnosed GD, antithyroid drugs for less than 3 months. Making the TCR library involved RNA that had been extracted from PBMCs. Construction of the TCR beta libraries employed iRepertoire HTBI primers in conjunction with Arm-PCR of CDR3 regions. TCRdb called the multiplex PCR reads again in MiXCR, with one record for every CDR3 protein. Of 300,000 to 400,000 distinct CDR3 sequences listed, roughly 16% were seen once; the top ten hold 22%. About this clonotype: Its antigen is unidentified.

The CDR3 has 16 amino acids. Per the germline V gene, CDR1 is MNHEY and CDR2 is SVGAGI. The ends were cut back, 1 base at V and 6 bases at J, with 17 bases in the middle. Findings and caveats of the study: Owing to a sample size that was small, accuracy may have been reduced. Comparison showed that persistent patients shared more public clonotypes (about 2,700) than new patients (approximately 930). Gene preferences differed: TRBV28, TRBJ1-2, TRBJ2-5 in persistent cases. Study was limited to peripheral blood, excluding thyroid tissue.

The TCR was taken from a female donor with Graves disease. The sample was peripheral blood mononuclear cells (PBMCs), taken at new diagnosis, from a patient treated with antithyroid drugs. This chain joins TRBV6-5 and TRBJ2-3; the D gene is possibly TRBD1 (6 bases). The CDR3 DNA sequence: TGTGCCAGCAGTTACTACAGGGTTGGAGCGGAGGATACGCAGTATTTT. It yields the protein CASSYYRVGAEDTQYF.